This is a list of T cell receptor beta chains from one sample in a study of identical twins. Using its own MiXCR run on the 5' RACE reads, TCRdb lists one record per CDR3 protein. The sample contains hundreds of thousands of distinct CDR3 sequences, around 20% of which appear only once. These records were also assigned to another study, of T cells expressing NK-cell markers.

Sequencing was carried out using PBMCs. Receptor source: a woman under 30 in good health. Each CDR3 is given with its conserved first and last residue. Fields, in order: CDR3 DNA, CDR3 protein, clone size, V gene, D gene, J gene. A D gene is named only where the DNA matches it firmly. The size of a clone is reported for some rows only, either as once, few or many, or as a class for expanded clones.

CDR3nt: TGTGCCAGCAGCCAAGGACAGACGACTGGCTACACCTTC
CDR3aa: CASSQGQTTGYTF
abundance: few
v_gene: TRBV7-9
d_gene: -
j_gene: TRBJ1-2

CDR3nt: TGTGCCAGCAGTTTAGGGGCGGGACAGAACACTGAAGCTTTCTTT
CDR3aa: CASSLGAGQNTEAFF
abundance: many
v_gene: TRBV12-3/TRBV12-4
d_gene: -
j_gene: TRBJ1-1

CDR3nt: TGTGCCAGCAGCTACAACTCTGGTGGGAACACCGGGGAGCTGTTTTTT
CDR3aa: CASSYNSGGNTGELFF
abundance: -
v_gene: TRBV5-5
d_gene: -
j_gene: TRBJ2-2

CDR3nt: TGTGCCAGCTCCGCCGGCGGGGGTGATCAGCCCCAGCATTTT
CDR3aa: CASSAGGGDQPQHF
abundance: -
v_gene: TRBV18
d_gene: -
j_gene: TRBJ1-5

CDR3nt: TGCGCCAGCAGCGCTCTAGCGGGGGCGACGTCCTACGAGCAGTACTTC
CDR3aa: CASSALAGATSYEQYF
abundance: -
v_gene: TRBV4-3
d_gene: TRBD2
j_gene: TRBJ2-7

CDR3nt: TGTGCCAGCAAAAGGACAGCTCAAGAGACCCAGTACTTC
CDR3aa: CASKRTAQETQYF
abundance: few
v_gene: TRBV12-3/TRBV12-4
d_gene: -
j_gene: TRBJ2-5

CDR3nt: TGTGCCAGCAGTATCCAAGCTAGACGTTACACAGATACGCAGTATTTT
CDR3aa: CASSIQARRYTDTQYF
abundance: few
v_gene: TRBV12-3/TRBV12-4
d_gene: -
j_gene: TRBJ2-3

CDR3nt: TGTGCCAGCAGTTACTCGCGTAACAATGAGCAGTTCTTC
CDR3aa: CASSYSRNNEQFF
abundance: many
v_gene: TRBV6-5
d_gene: -
j_gene: TRBJ2-1

CDR3nt: TGCGCCAGCAGCCCTACTATGAACGAGCAGTACTTC
CDR3aa: CASSPTMNEQYF
abundance: -
v_gene: TRBV5-1
d_gene: -
j_gene: TRBJ2-7

CDR3nt: TGCAGCGCTACAAACGACTATGGCTACACCTTC
CDR3aa: CSATNDYGYTF
abundance: -
v_gene: TRBV29-1
d_gene: -
j_gene: TRBJ1-2

CDR3nt: TGTGCCAGCAGTCGAGCGGGGAATTCACCCCTCCACTTT
CDR3aa: CASSRAGNSPLHF
abundance: -
v_gene: TRBV12-3/TRBV12-4
d_gene: -
j_gene: TRBJ1-6

CDR3nt: TGTGCCAGCAGCTGGGGACTAGCGGGAGGCGAGCAGTACTTC
CDR3aa: CASSWGLAGGEQYF
abundance: -
v_gene: TRBV7-6
d_gene: TRBD2
j_gene: TRBJ2-7

CDR3nt: TGTGCCAGCAGCTTAGGACTGGGGTGGGAGACCCAGTACTTC
CDR3aa: CASSLGLGWETQYF
abundance: -
v_gene: TRBV7-2
d_gene: -
j_gene: TRBJ2-5

CDR3nt: TGTGCCTGGACATGGCAAGCCTCTAGCACAGATACGCAGTATTTT
CDR3aa: CAWTWQASSTDTQYF
abundance: -
v_gene: TRBV30
d_gene: -
j_gene: TRBJ2-3

CDR3nt: TGCGCCAGCAGCAGGAAGACAGGCGGAAATGAAAAACTGTTTTTT
CDR3aa: CASSRKTGGNEKLFF
abundance: many
v_gene: TRBV5-1
d_gene: -
j_gene: TRBJ1-4

CDR3nt: TGCGCCAGCAAACAGGAGGAGCAACAGTACTTC
CDR3aa: CASKQEEQQYF
abundance: -
v_gene: TRBV5-1
d_gene: -
j_gene: TRBJ2-7

CDR3nt: TGTGCCAGCAGCTTAGGACCCGAGGGAGCTTTCTTT
CDR3aa: CASSLGPEGAFF
abundance: -
v_gene: TRBV7-9
d_gene: -
j_gene: TRBJ1-1

CDR3nt: TGCAGTGCTGGCGGGTCTAGCTCCTACAATGAGCAGTTCTTC
CDR3aa: CSAGGSSSYNEQFF
abundance: -
v_gene: TRBV20-1
d_gene: -
j_gene: TRBJ2-1

CDR3nt: TGCAGCGCATCAGGGTTCGACACTGAAGCTTTCTTT
CDR3aa: CSASGFDTEAFF
abundance: once
v_gene: TRBV29-1
d_gene: -
j_gene: TRBJ1-1

CDR3nt: TGCGCCAGCAGCTTGGTCGGAGGGATCAGAGATACGCAGTATTTT
CDR3aa: CASSLVGGIRDTQYF
abundance: few
v_gene: TRBV5-1
d_gene: -
j_gene: TRBJ2-3

CDR3nt: TGTGCCAGCAGTGAACAGGGTCCTGACGGGGCTTTCTTT
CDR3aa: CASSEQGPDGAFF
abundance: -
v_gene: TRBV2
d_gene: -
j_gene: TRBJ1-1

CDR3nt: TGTGCCAGCAGCTTGAGTCTAGCGAGCGAGACCCAGTACTTC
CDR3aa: CASSLSLASETQYF
abundance: -
v_gene: TRBV5-6
d_gene: -
j_gene: TRBJ2-5

CDR3nt: TGTGCTAGTGGTCCCCGGGAGACCCAGTACTTC
CDR3aa: CASGPRETQYF
abundance: -
v_gene: TRBV12-5
d_gene: -
j_gene: TRBJ2-5

CDR3nt: TGTGCCAGCAGTTCCCAAGGACTAGCGGGAGTTGCTGAGCAGTTCTTC
CDR3aa: CASSSQGLAGVAEQFF
abundance: few
v_gene: TRBV12-3/TRBV12-4
d_gene: TRBD2
j_gene: TRBJ2-1

CDR3nt: TGTGCCGCTGGGACCCCTTCTCGGGGAGAAGGAGATACGCAGTATTTT
CDR3aa: CAAGTPSRGEGDTQYF
abundance: few
v_gene: TRBV10-3
d_gene: -
j_gene: TRBJ2-3

CDR3nt: TGTGCCAGCAGTTTATCGAGGCCAGCACACACCGGGGTGCTGTTTTTT
CDR3aa: CASSLSRPAHTGVLFF
abundance: -
v_gene: TRBV27
d_gene: -
j_gene: TRBJ2-2

CDR3nt: TGTGCCAGCAGCTCGGTCAGGCATGAGCAGTTCTTC
CDR3aa: CASSSVRHEQFF
abundance: -
v_gene: TRBV7-8
d_gene: -
j_gene: TRBJ2-1

CDR3nt: TGTGCCAGCAGCGTAGCTAGGGCTAGCGGGGGCACAGATACGCAGTATTTT
CDR3aa: CASSVARASGGTDTQYF
abundance: few
v_gene: TRBV9
d_gene: TRBD2
j_gene: TRBJ2-3

CDR3nt: TGCAGTGCTCCGATACAGGGTGGCAATTCACCCCTCCACTTT
CDR3aa: CSAPIQGGNSPLHF
abundance: many
v_gene: TRBV20-1
d_gene: -
j_gene: TRBJ1-6

CDR3nt: TGTGCCAGCAGCCCGCAGGGAGGCTATGGCTACACCTTC
CDR3aa: CASSPQGGYGYTF
abundance: -
v_gene: TRBV7-3
d_gene: -
j_gene: TRBJ1-2

CDR3nt: TGTGCCAGCAGTTTGGGCGGCCGACGCAATGAGCAGTTCTTC
CDR3aa: CASSLGGRRNEQFF
abundance: few
v_gene: TRBV12-3/TRBV12-4
d_gene: -
j_gene: TRBJ2-1

CDR3nt: TGCGCCAGCAGCCAAGATAAACTAGCGGGAGTCGAGCAGTACTTC
CDR3aa: CASSQDKLAGVEQYF
abundance: few
v_gene: TRBV4-3
d_gene: TRBD2
j_gene: TRBJ2-7

CDR3nt: TGCGCCAGCAAGACTAGCGGGGGGCCTCAGGTTTATTTT
CDR3aa: CASKTSGGPQVYF
abundance: -
v_gene: TRBV5-1
d_gene: TRBD2
j_gene: TRBJ2-3

CDR3nt: TGTGCCAGCAGTGCCCTTCGGACAGGGGTAATGGGTTCACCCCTCCACTTT
CDR3aa: CASSALRTGVMGSPLHF
abundance: few
v_gene: TRBV6-1
d_gene: TRBD1
j_gene: TRBJ1-6

CDR3nt: TGTGCCAGCAGCCTCAAACCGGAGGGGCAGTACTTC
CDR3aa: CASSLKPEGQYF
abundance: few
v_gene: TRBV7-9
d_gene: -
j_gene: TRBJ2-7

CDR3nt: TGTGCCAGCACCACGACTAGCGGGAGGGCAAATGAGCAGTTCTTC
CDR3aa: CASTTTSGRANEQFF
abundance: few
v_gene: TRBV12-3/TRBV12-4
d_gene: TRBD2
j_gene: TRBJ2-1

CDR3nt: TGCAGTGCTACAGGGATCCGAGATACGCAGTATTTT
CDR3aa: CSATGIRDTQYF
abundance: many
v_gene: TRBV20-1
d_gene: -
j_gene: TRBJ2-3

CDR3nt: TGTGCCAGCAGCACCGGGACAGGCGAGGAAGCTTTCTTT
CDR3aa: CASSTGTGEEAFF
abundance: -
v_gene: TRBV7-6
d_gene: TRBD1
j_gene: TRBJ1-1

CDR3nt: TGTGCCAGCAGTTACGGGGTGGGTGTCGGCACTGAAGCTTTCTTT
CDR3aa: CASSYGVGVGTEAFF
abundance: few
v_gene: TRBV6-5
d_gene: -
j_gene: TRBJ1-1

CDR3nt: TGTGCCAGCAAAGAACAGGGGAGGCCTGAAGCTTTCTTT
CDR3aa: CASKEQGRPEAFF
abundance: few
v_gene: TRBV19
d_gene: TRBD1
j_gene: TRBJ1-1

CDR3nt: TGCAGTGCTAGCGTCGGGGGCGTCGGCTACACCTTC
CDR3aa: CSASVGGVGYTF
abundance: -
v_gene: TRBV20-1
d_gene: -
j_gene: TRBJ1-2

CDR3nt: TGTGCCAGCAGCTTAGCCGGGACAGGCACAGAGCAGTACTTC
CDR3aa: CASSLAGTGTEQYF
abundance: few
v_gene: TRBV7-6
d_gene: TRBD1
j_gene: TRBJ2-7

CDR3nt: TGTGCCAGCAGTTGGCCCGGCGGGACAGGGGTCAATGAGCAGTTCTTC
CDR3aa: CASSWPGGTGVNEQFF
abundance: many
v_gene: TRBV6-5
d_gene: TRBD1
j_gene: TRBJ2-1

CDR3nt: TGCGCCAGCAGGGACGGAAACTATGGCTACACCTTC
CDR3aa: CASRDGNYGYTF
abundance: few
v_gene: TRBV10-2
d_gene: -
j_gene: TRBJ1-2

CDR3nt: TGTGCCAGCAGTTTTAAAGGGGGCGAAAACAATGAGCAGTTCTTC
CDR3aa: CASSFKGGENNEQFF
abundance: -
v_gene: TRBV12-3/TRBV12-4
d_gene: TRBD1
j_gene: TRBJ2-1

CDR3nt: TGTGCCAGCATCCCGACGTCGAACTATGGCTACACCTTC
CDR3aa: CASIPTSNYGYTF
abundance: -
v_gene: TRBV7-9
d_gene: -
j_gene: TRBJ1-2

CDR3nt: TGTGCCAGCAGCGTAGGAGCAGGGGCATCAAACACTGAAGCTTTCTTT
CDR3aa: CASSVGAGASNTEAFF
abundance: -
v_gene: TRBV9
d_gene: -
j_gene: TRBJ1-1

CDR3nt: TGTGCCAGCAGCTTTTCGCCGGGGCCTAGGGATGAGCAGTTCTTC
CDR3aa: CASSFSPGPRDEQFF
abundance: many
v_gene: TRBV11-2
d_gene: -
j_gene: TRBJ2-1

CDR3nt: TGTGCCAGCAGTCCTGGGCCGGCGGCTGGGGCCAACGTCCTGACTTTC
CDR3aa: CASSPGPAAGANVLTF
abundance: few
v_gene: TRBV12-3/TRBV12-4
d_gene: -
j_gene: TRBJ2-6

CDR3nt: TGTGCCAGCAGACAGACCGGGACAGGCTACGAGCAGTACTTC
CDR3aa: CASRQTGTGYEQYF
abundance: -
v_gene: TRBV6-2/TRBV6-3
d_gene: TRBD1
j_gene: TRBJ2-7